This T cell receptor beta chain is from a study of vaccination and CD4 T cells after COVID-19. Across the study: Convalescent patients gave post-COVID blood a median approximately 100 days post-diagnosis, range 35 to 161.

A single record per CDR3 protein comes from TCRdb applying MiXCR to the PCR reads. The sample lists roughly 19,000 distinct CDR3 sequences, around two thirds occurring once. A remark on this clonotype: Antigen unknown.

Overall study findings and caveats: Rising from around 20 to 38, the median of SARS-CoV-2-reactive clonotypes did not change significantly. Nearly all convalescent vaccine-specific clones, 304 of 307, recognized only SARS-CoV-2 spike.

V lost 4 bases to trimming and J lost 4 bases; unmatched junction nucleotides: 16. The CDR3 runs to 20 residues. Per the germline V gene, CDR1 is MNHNS and CDR2 is SASEGT. This TCR derives from a human donor who had recovered from COVID-19. The gene calls are TRBV6-1 and TRBJ2-3; 14 bases are a match to TRBD2. The sample consisted of CD4+ T cells from blood, taken after SARS-CoV-2 vaccination. CDR3 amino acids: CASSAPPGLAGEGRADTQYF. The CDR3 region has the DNA TGTGCCAGCAGTGCGCCCCCGGGACTAGCGGGAGAGGGGAGGGCAGATACGCAGTATTTT.